This TCR beta chain was identified during a study of shared clonotypes between healthy human individuals. The study's findings and limits: A generally larger estimated richness was seen in naive subsets than in memory subsets.

As to this clone: The antigen is undetermined.

Germline loops: CDR1 MNHEY, CDR2 SVGAGI. With 6 bases removed from V and 6 bases from J, the gap between germline ends came to 20 bases. This CDR3 spans 16 amino acids. Profiled with immunoSEQ multiplex PCR; TCRdb holds only in-frame clones, not every one. The sample records more than 400,000 clones, almost 97% being singletons. The material sequenced was naive CD4+ T cells sorted from blood. The sample's subset: CD45RA+ positively selected. This chain connects TRBV6-5 to TRBJ2-2, with D tentatively TRBD1 or TRBD2 (5 bases each). The sequence came from a woman younger than 45 in good health. CDR3 coding DNA: TGTGCCAGCAGCTACGAGGGGTGGGGTCCCTCCGGGGAGCTGTTTTTT. This codes for CASSYEGWGPSGELFF.